A single sample gave rise to the 19 T cell receptor beta chains below, sequenced in a study of lymphopenia after photon versus proton radiotherapy. This table comes from immunoSEQ multiplex PCR, and its TCRdb copy is limited to in-frame clones, with some not included. The repertoire holds 20,000 to 25,000 clones, 80% to 95% seen once, with over 9% in the top ten. The material was peripheral blood, obtained from a patient treated with proton-based radiotherapy. The receptors here all came from a woman in her 70s with pancreatic cancer. Some clones in this sample may be carry-over from other donors' samples.

The rearrangement uses TRBV7-9 and TRBJ1-4, with D hard to call. Germline CDR1 is SEHNR and CDR2 is FQNEAQ (reference sequence). Trimming cost V 5 bases and J 8 bases, with 18 bases left between them. The CDR3 extends over 15 amino acids. The CDR3, as DNA: TGTGCCAGCAGCGTATCATCAGGAGAAAGGGAAAAACTGTTTTTT. As protein: CASSVSSGEREKLFF.

The rearrangement uses TRBV5-1 and TRBJ1-1; 8 bases are a match to TRBD1. The CDR3 sequence is 14 residues long. The trim removed 4 bases at V and 2 bases at J, leaving 4 bases unmatched. CDR1 and CDR2 from the germline V gene are SGHRS and YFSETQ. The CDR3 DNA is TGCGCCAGCAGCCCGGGACAGGCAAACACTGAAGCTTTCTTT. The encoded protein is CASSPGQANTEAFF.

The chain carries TRBV5-4 and TRBJ2-3; no definite D call. V was shortened by 3 bases and J by 2 bases, with 10 bases between the two germline ends. CDR3 size: 14 residues. The germline gives CDR1 SGHNT, CDR2 YYREEE (reference sequence). This CDR3 reads CASSSWTDTDTQYF. CDR3 nucleotides: TGTGCCAGCAGCTCGTGGACGGACACAGATACGCAGTATTTT.

This chain joins TRBV9 and TRBJ2-2; no reliable D call. Per germline, CDR1 SGDLS and CDR2 YYNGEE. CDR3 size: 14 residues. V lost 3 bases, J lost 2 bases, and 8 bases lay in between. CDR3 loop: CASSGSANTGELFF. Written as DNA, the CDR3 is TGTGCCAGCAGCGGCAGCGCCAACACCGGGGAGCTGTTTTTT.

DNA of the CDR3: TGTGCCAGCAGTTATCATGGGGAATCGAATGGCTACACCTTC. Amino acid sequence: CASSYHGESNGYTF. The V gene is TRBV6-5, the J gene TRBJ1-2; D not resolved. V lost 3 bases and J 6 bases, leaving 14 bases between the germline ends. The length of the CDR3 is 14 residues. Germline assignment: CDR1 MNHEY and CDR2 SVGAGI.

The chain has TRBV2 and TRBJ1-1, with D possibly being TRBD1 (6 bases). Deletions cut 5 bases from V and 6 bases from J, with 19 bases between. Per germline, CDR1 SNHLY and CDR2 FYNNEI. The CDR3 spans 15 residues. CDR3 nucleotides: TGTGCCAGCAGTCCGCTGGCGGGCGGGGGCCCTGAAGCTTTCTTT. Its translation is CASSPLAGGGPEAFF.

The chain carries TRBV21-1 and TRBJ2-7; the listed D gene, TRBD2, was not tested against the DNA. TRBV21-1 is assigned pseudogene status. The CDR3 covers 16 residues. In DNA, the CDR3 is TGTGCCAGCAGCATATGGGCGGGACTAGTATCCTACGAGCAGTACTTC. Its protein is CASSIWAGLVSYEQYF.

The rearrangement links TRBV15 to TRBJ2-2; possibly TRBD2 for D (5 bases). Per germline, CDR1 LNHNV and CDR2 YYDKDF (reference sequence). Between the trimmed V and J ends, which lost 1 base and 5 bases, there was a span of 11 bases. The CDR3 has 15 amino acids. In DNA, the CDR3 is TGTGCCACCAGCAGAGGGGCTAGCCTTACCGGGGAGCTGTTTTTT. This encodes CATSRGASLTGELFF. Based on the CDR3 plus reference TRBV15 and TRBJ2-2, the full variable domain is DAMVIQNPRYQVTQFGKPVTLSCSQTLNHNVMYWYQQKSSQAPKLLFHYYDKDFNNEADTPDNFQSRRPNTSFCFLDIRSPGLGDTAMYLCATSRGASLTGELFFGEGSRLTVL.

This chain uses TRBV4-1 with TRBJ1-5, with 8 bases lining up with TRBD1. Trimming at V came to 5 bases and at J to 4 bases, leaving 10 bases not matched to a gene. There are 16 residues in the CDR3. CDR1 and CDR2 (germline): MGHRA, YSYEKL. The CDR3 region is CASSTTGTGPNQPQHF. CDR3 nucleotides: TGCGCCAGCAGCACTACCGGGACAGGACCGAATCAGCCCCAGCATTTT.

The chain has TRBV28 and TRBJ1-1; D uncertain. Germline assignment: CDR1 MDHEN and CDR2 SYDVKM. This CDR3 has 14 residues. The V end was cut by 5 bases, the J end by 5 bases, with 15 bases between. The CDR3: CASSRGPFGTEAFF. Here the CDR3 DNA reads TGTGCCAGCAGTCGAGGGCCCTTTGGGACTGAAGCTTTCTTT.

The gene calls are TRBV23-1 and TRBJ2-7; 8 nucleotides match TRBD2. TRBV23-1 is placed among ORFs of uncertain function. Losses at the gene ends were 3 bases for V and 5 bases for J; bases not matched to a gene: 9. The CDR3 is 15 residues long. CDR3 DNA: TGCGCCAGCAGTCACGCCCGGGGGGGGGCGAACGAGCAGTACTTC. This gives the protein CASSHARGGANEQYF.

The J gene is TRBJ2-7, the V gene TRBV6-5, with TRBD1 matching over 9 bases. CDR1 is MNHEY and CDR2 is SVGAGI in the germline V gene. CDR3 length: 15 residues. The ends lost 8 bases at V and 4 bases at J; junction bases unmatched: 12. The CDR3 spells CASALQDRGGYEQYF. In DNA, the CDR3 is TGTGCCAGCGCCTTACAGGACAGGGGAGGATACGAGCAGTACTTC.

This chain uses TRBV27 with TRBJ2-7; 9 nucleotides match TRBD1. This CDR3 comprises 15 residues. Germline V gene sequence: CDR1 MNHEY, CDR2 SMNVEV (reference sequence). Trimming at V came to 0 bases and at J to 2 bases, leaving 2 bases not matched to a gene. The CDR3 bases are TGTGCCAGCAGTTTATCCGGGACAGGGACCTACGAGCAGTACTTC. This gives the protein CASSLSGTGTYEQYF.

This clone was counted once. The rearrangement uses TRBV5-1 and TRBJ2-3, with 7 bases that match TRBD1. Trimming at V came to 0 bases and at J to 2 bases, leaving 3 bases not matched to a gene. The CDR3 contains 15 residues. Germline assignment: CDR1 SGHRS and CDR2 YFSETQ. The CDR3 sequence: CASSLEQGLTDTQYF. DNA for the CDR3: TGCGCCAGCAGCTTGGAACAGGGGCTCACAGATACGCAGTATTTT.

The CDR3 loop is CASRDWTGNTEAFF. As DNA, the CDR3 is TGTGCCAGCAGAGATTGGACAGGGAACACTGAAGCTTTCTTT. The rearrangement joins TRBV2 to TRBJ1-1, with 7 bases matching TRBD1. This CDR3 region has 14 residues. Germline loops: CDR1 SNHLY, CDR2 FYNNEI. Unmatched junction bases numbered 5, after V lost 6 bases and J lost 1 base.

The chain is built from TRBV6-5 and TRBJ2-7, with 8 bases matching TRBD1. CDR3 length: 15 amino acids. Germline V gene sequence: CDR1 MNHEY, CDR2 SVGAGI. J gave up 2 bases and V 7 bases, and 10 bases lay outside the gene matches. CDR3 in amino acids: CASTPDRARAYEQYF. DNA of the CDR3: TGTGCCAGCACCCCGGACAGGGCGCGTGCCTACGAGCAGTACTTC.

V usage is TRBV27 and J usage is TRBJ2-4; D uncertain. CDR3 size: 15 residues. V was clipped by 5 bases and J by 0 bases, with 11 bases between them. CDR1 is MNHEY, CDR2 SMNVEV, per germline (reference sequence). The CDR3 sequence is CASSPITEAKNIQYF. The DNA of the CDR3 is TGTGCCAGCAGTCCCATCACCGAAGCCAAAAACATTCAGTACTTC.

The CDR3 DNA sequence: TGTGCCAGTAGTTCCCCAGGCGCAACTAATGAAAAACTGTTTTTT. It encodes CASSSPGATNEKLFF. The V and J genes are TRBV19 and TRBJ1-4; D gene unclear. Germline V gene lookup returns CDR1 LNHDA and CDR2 SQIVND (reference sequence). This CDR3 comprises 15 residues. Trimming took 5 bases from V and 0 from J, leaving 10 bases between them.

The chain is built from TRBV29-1 and TRBJ2-5, with 9 bases aligning to TRBD2. Germline CDR1 SQVTM, CDR2 ANQGSEA. This CDR3 region has 14 residues. V trimming: 6 bases; J trimming: 5 bases; junction bases outside the gene matches: 10. Written as DNA, the CDR3 is TGCAGCGTAGGCATAGCGGGAGTAGGGGAGACCCAGTACTTC. Its translation: CSVGIAGVGETQYF.